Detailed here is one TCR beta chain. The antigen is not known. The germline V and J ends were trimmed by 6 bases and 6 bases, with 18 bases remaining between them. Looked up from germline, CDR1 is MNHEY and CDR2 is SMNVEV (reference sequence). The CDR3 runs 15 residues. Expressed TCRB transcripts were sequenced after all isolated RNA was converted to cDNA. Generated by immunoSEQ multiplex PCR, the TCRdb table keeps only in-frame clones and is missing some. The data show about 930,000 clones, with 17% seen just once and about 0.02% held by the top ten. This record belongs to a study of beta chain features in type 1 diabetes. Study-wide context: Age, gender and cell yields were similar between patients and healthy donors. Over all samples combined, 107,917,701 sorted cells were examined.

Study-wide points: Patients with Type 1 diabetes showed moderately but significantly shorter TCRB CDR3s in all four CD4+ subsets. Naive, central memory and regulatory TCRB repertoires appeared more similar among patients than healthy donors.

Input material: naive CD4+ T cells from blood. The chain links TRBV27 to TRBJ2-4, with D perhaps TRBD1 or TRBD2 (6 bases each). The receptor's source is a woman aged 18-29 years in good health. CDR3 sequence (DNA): TGTGCCAGCAGCCATCGGAGGGGGATGATAAACATTCAGTACTTC. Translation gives CASSHRRGMINIQYF.